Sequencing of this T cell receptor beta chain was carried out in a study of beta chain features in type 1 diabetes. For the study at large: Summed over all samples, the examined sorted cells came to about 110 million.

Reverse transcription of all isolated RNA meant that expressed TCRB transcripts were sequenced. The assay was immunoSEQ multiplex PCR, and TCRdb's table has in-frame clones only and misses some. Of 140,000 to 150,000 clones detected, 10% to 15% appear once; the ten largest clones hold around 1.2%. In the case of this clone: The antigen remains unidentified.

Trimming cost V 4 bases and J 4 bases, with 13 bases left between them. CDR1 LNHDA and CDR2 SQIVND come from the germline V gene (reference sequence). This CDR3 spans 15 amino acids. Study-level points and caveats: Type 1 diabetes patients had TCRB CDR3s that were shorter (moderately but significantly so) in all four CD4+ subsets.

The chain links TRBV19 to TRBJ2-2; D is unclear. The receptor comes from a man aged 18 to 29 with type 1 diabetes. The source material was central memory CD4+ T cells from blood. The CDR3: CASSKVRSGTGELFF. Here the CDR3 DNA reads TGTGCCAGTAGTAAAGTCCGATCGGGCACCGGGGAGCTGTTTTTT.